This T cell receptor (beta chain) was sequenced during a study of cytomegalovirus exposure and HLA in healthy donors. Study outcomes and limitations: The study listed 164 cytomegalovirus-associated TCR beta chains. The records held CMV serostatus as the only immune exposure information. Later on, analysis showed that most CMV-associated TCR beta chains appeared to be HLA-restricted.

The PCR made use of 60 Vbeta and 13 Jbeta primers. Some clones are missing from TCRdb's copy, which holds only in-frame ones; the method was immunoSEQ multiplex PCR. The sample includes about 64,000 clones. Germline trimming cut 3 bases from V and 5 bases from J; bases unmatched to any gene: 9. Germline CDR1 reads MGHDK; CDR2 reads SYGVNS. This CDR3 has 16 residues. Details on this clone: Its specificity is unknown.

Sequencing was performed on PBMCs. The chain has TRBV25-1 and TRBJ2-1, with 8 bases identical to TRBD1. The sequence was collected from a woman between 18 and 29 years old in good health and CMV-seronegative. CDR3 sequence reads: CASSDTGQGTHNEQFF. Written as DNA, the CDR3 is TGTGCCAGCAGTGATACTGGACAGGGAACCCACAATGAGCAGTTCTTC. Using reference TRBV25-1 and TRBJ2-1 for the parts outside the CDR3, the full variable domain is EADIYQTPRYLVIGTGKKITLECSQTMGHDKMYWYQQDPGMELHLIHYSYGVNSTEKGDLSSESTVSRIRTEHFPLTLESARPSHTSQYLCASSDTGQGTHNEQFFGPGTRLTVL.